The next 19 T cell receptor beta chains were all read from a single sample in a study of cytomegalovirus exposure and HLA in healthy donors (TCRdb year 2017). Preparation of the library involved the immunoSEQ multiplex PCR assay. This is the immuneACCESS table as TCRdb keeps it, with only in-frame sequences that have V and J called. A part of the clones is gone; compared with another copy, unresolved V genes explain less than half, and the rest is unexplained. Counted in this sample were 70,000 to 75,000 clones; approximately 94% of them appeared once. The ten largest account for roughly 1% of the sample. The sequenced sample was PBMCs. The receptors derive from a woman between 18 and 29 years old in good health and CMV-seronegative.

The chain combines TRBV5-6 with TRBJ1-3; D unclear. Germline assignment: CDR1 SGHDT and CDR2 YYEEEE. V lost 0 bases, J lost 0 bases, and 4 bases lay in between. CDR3 length: 14 amino acids. CDR3 loop: CASSLAGSGNTIYF. CDR3 nucleotide sequence: TGTGCCAGCAGCTTGGCAGGCTCTGGAAACACCATATATTTT.

This clone occurred a few times. The rearrangement uses TRBV29-1 and TRBJ1-1; no firm D call. V was shortened by 7 bases and J by 4 bases, with 10 bases between the two germline ends. The V gene's germline CDR1 is SQVTM and CDR2 ANQGSEA. CDR3 length equals 11 residues. The DNA of the CDR3 is TGCAGCGCTTGGAGGGCCACTGAAGCTTTCTTT. Protein: CSAWRATEAFF.

This clone was counted a few times. The rearrangement links TRBV10-1 to TRBJ2-1; 7 bases are a match to TRBD1. From germline, CDR1 is WNHNN and CDR2 SYGVQD (reference sequence). J gave up 3 bases and V 2 bases, and 13 bases lay outside the gene matches. This CDR3 region has 18 residues. The CDR3, as DNA: TGCGCCAGCAGTGAGGGGTCTGGTGGGGCAGGGGGCTACAATGAGCAGTTCTTC. It encodes CASSEGSGGAGGYNEQFF.

The chain employs TRBV15 and TRBJ2-1, with D maybe TRBD1 (6 bases). This CDR3 region has 16 residues. Trimming cost V 5 bases and J 0 bases, with 14 bases left between them. In germline, CDR1 is LNHNV, CDR2 YYDKDF (reference sequence). This chain's CDR3 is CATSGRQDPSYNEQFF. CDR3 nucleotide sequence: TGTGCCACCAGCGGAAGACAGGACCCCTCCTACAATGAGCAGTTCTTC.

The chain links TRBV7-8 to TRBJ2-1, with D possibly being TRBD2 (6 bases). This CDR3 spans 17 amino acids. Germline CDR1 SGHVS, CDR2 FQNEAQ. Trimming shortened V by 1 base and J by 4 bases, and 17 bases separated the two germline ends. The chain's CDR3 is CASSLDPYGGTYNEQFF. CDR3 nucleotides: TGTGCCAGCAGCTTAGACCCCTACGGCGGGACTTACAATGAGCAGTTCTTC.

This clone is a singleton in its sample. The chain's CDR3 is CASSTTGVSNQPQHF. CDR3 DNA sequence: TGTGCCAGCAGTACGACAGGGGTTAGCAATCAGCCCCAGCATTTT. The chain has TRBV6-1 and TRBJ1-5; TRBD1 matches 8 bases. After removal of 5 bases from V and 0 bases from J, the junction contained 3 bases not matched to a gene. The CDR3 length is 15 residues. Germline V gene data show CDR1 as MNHNS and CDR2 as SASEGT.

CDR3 nucleotides: TGTGCCAGCAGTGAACTCAGGGGGACGGGGATCAATGAGCAGTTCTTC. Protein sequence: CASSELRGTGINEQFF. The chain employs TRBV25-1 and TRBJ2-1; 7 bases map to TRBD1. V shed 2 bases and J 6 bases; nucleotides not matched to a gene: 10. Germline V CDR1 and CDR2: MGHDK, SYGVNS. CDR3 size: 16 residues.

The gene calls are TRBV27 and TRBJ1-2; the match to TRBD1 covers 8 bases. Germline loops: CDR1 MNHEY, CDR2 SMNVEV (reference sequence). The CDR3 spans 15 residues. The V gene end was trimmed by 5 bases and the J gene end by 4 bases; junction bases not matched to a gene: 9. CDR3 residues: CASSPWAGGGYGYTF. As DNA, the CDR3 is TGTGCCAGCAGTCCTTGGGCAGGGGGCGGCTATGGCTACACCTTC.

This sequence joins TRBV7-3 and TRBJ2-2; 9 bases align to TRBD2. Germline V gives CDR1 SGHTA, CDR2 FQGTGA. The CDR3 loop spans 16 amino acids. Losses at the gene ends were 5 bases for V and 7 bases for J; bases not matched to a gene: 11. The CDR3 reads CASSPPTSGGIGELFF. CDR3 bases: TGTGCCAGCAGCCCTCCCACGAGCGGGGGGATCGGGGAGCTGTTTTTT.

The chain has TRBV6-6 and TRBJ2-7; no clear D gene. The germline V gene has CDR1 MNHNY and CDR2 SVGAGI (reference sequence). V was trimmed by 5 bases and J by 3 bases, leaving 14 bases between them. The CDR3 totals 14 residues. CDR3 amino acids: CASSTQRRNYEQYF. As DNA, the CDR3 is TGTGCCAGCAGTACACAAAGGCGGAACTACGAGCAGTACTTC.

This rearrangement joins TRBV7-8 to TRBJ1-1; no definite D call. Germline V gene data show CDR1 as SGHVS and CDR2 as FQNEAQ. The CDR3 contains 18 residues. Trimming shortened V by 4 bases and J by 3 bases, and 24 bases separated the two germline ends. CDR3 amino acids: CASSSLHSRARVDTEAFF. The DNA for the CDR3 is TGTGCCAGCAGCTCGCTGCACTCGCGAGCCCGAGTGGACACTGAAGCTTTCTTT.

In its sample, this clone was seen a few times. The chain recombines TRBV7-9 with TRBJ2-7; 8 bases are shared with TRBD2. This CDR3 has 14 residues. V gave up 5 bases and J gave up 2 bases; unmatched junction bases: 5. Germline V gene data show CDR1 as SEHNR and CDR2 as FQNEAQ (reference sequence). The CDR3 nucleotides read TGTGCCAGCAGCCCACTAGCGGAGACCTACGAGCAGTACTTC. Residues: CASSPLAETYEQYF.

The V and J genes are TRBV28 and TRBJ1-4; TRBD1 might be the D (6 bases). CDR1 is MDHEN and CDR2 is SYDVKM in the germline V gene. This CDR3 is built from 15 residues. Trimming took off 5 bases at V and 0 bases at J, with 10 bases between the two ends. The CDR3 DNA sequence: TGTGCCAGCAGTCAAGCAGGGGCAACTAATGAAAAACTGTTTTTT. Translating gives CASSQAGATNEKLFF. The full variable domain, its missing parts supplied by reference TRBV28 and TRBJ1-4, is DVKVTQSSRYLVKRTGEKVFLECVQDMDHENMFWYRQDPGLGLRLIYFSYDVKMKEKGDIPEGYSVSREKKERFSLILESASTNQTSMYLCASSQAGATNEKLFFGSGTQLSVL.

V and J are TRBV21-1 and TRBJ1-1. TRBV21-1 is shown as a pseudogene. This CDR3 is built from 12 residues. The CDR3: CASIEMNTEAFF. The CDR3 DNA follows: TGTGCCAGCATAGAAATGAACACTGAAGCTTTCTTT.

The J gene is TRBJ1-1, the V gene TRBV11-2, with D possibly being TRBD1 (5 bases). The CDR3 loop spans 18 amino acids. Per germline, CDR1 SGHAT and CDR2 FQNNGV. Deletions cut 3 bases from V and 4 bases from J, with 24 bases between. The CDR3: CASSFRESFGGEGTEAFF. In nucleotides, the CDR3 is TGTGCCAGCAGCTTTCGGGAGTCCTTTGGGGGAGAGGGCACTGAAGCTTTCTTT. Full variable domain (missing parts from reference TRBV11-2 and TRBJ1-1): EAGVAQSPRYKIIEKRQSVAFWCNPISGHATLYWYQQILGQGPKLLIQFQNNGVVDDSQLPKDRFSAERLKGVDSTLKIQPAKLEDSAVYLCASSFRESFGGEGTEAFFGQGTRLTVV.

V and J are TRBV4-3 and TRBJ2-3; TRBD2 matches at 10 bases. Germline V lookup: CDR1 LGHNA, CDR2 YSLEER. The CDR3 has 16 amino acids. The J segment lost 3 bases and the V segment lost 3 bases, leaving 6 bases of the junction unmatched. DNA of the CDR3: TGCGCCAGCAGCCAGCTAGCGGGGGCCATAACAGATACGCAGTATTTT. It specifies CASSQLAGAITDTQYF.

The chain recombines TRBV28 with TRBJ1-1; 7 positions agree with TRBD1. Trimming took 6 bases from V and 7 from J; bases not matched to a gene: 17. This CDR3 region has 16 residues. Looked up from germline, CDR1 is MDHEN and CDR2 is SYDVKM. CDR3 DNA: TGTGCCAGCAGCAGTCCAACAGGGGCCCGGGTTTATGAAGCTTTCTTT. The encoded protein is CASSSPTGARVYEAFF.

V usage is TRBV10-2 and J usage is TRBJ2-6; no clear D. V was pared by 3 bases and J by 0 bases, with 9 bases between. Germline V lookup: CDR1 WSHSY, CDR2 SAAADI. The CDR3 has 16 amino acids. DNA of the CDR3: TGCGCCAGCAGTGAACAGCCACCCTCTGGGGCCAACGTCCTGACTTTC. Translated, it gives CASSEQPPSGANVLTF.

This clone has just one count. This chain uses TRBV10-2 with TRBJ2-5, with no clear D. CDR3 size: 12 residues. CDR1 WSHSY and CDR2 SAAADI come from the germline V gene. V was shortened by 5 bases and J by 1 base, with 5 bases between the two germline ends. CDR3 sequence (DNA): TGCGCCAGCAGTCCTTCCCAAGAGACCCAGTACTTC. Its protein is CASSPSQETQYF.